One sample yielded the 25 T cell receptor beta chains listed below, sequenced in a study of early T cells in non-severe SARS-CoV-2 infection. TCRdb re-called the 5' RACE reads with MiXCR, one entry per CDR3 protein. The profile covers some 96,000 distinct CDR3 sequences, with 11% appearing a single time and just over 4.5% taken by the ten largest. The sequencing used whole blood, collected at baseline. Receptor source: an adult who was a healthcare worker with PCR-confirmed SARS-CoV-2 infection or an uninfected control (not recorded which).

In its sample, this clonotype was seen many times. The chain links TRBV5-1 to TRBJ1-1; D unclear. V dropped 2 bases and J dropped 4 bases, with 12 bases sitting between them. This CDR3 region has 14 residues. Germline assignment: CDR1 SGHRS and CDR2 YFSETQ. The CDR3 region is CASSLQLEGTEAFF. The DNA for the CDR3 is TGCGCCAGCAGCTTACAGCTCGAGGGCACTGAAGCTTTCTTT.

This clonotype has more than one count but fewer than ten. The chain uses TRBV20-1 and TRBJ2-7, with D perhaps matching TRBD1 (7 bases). Germline CDR1 is DFQATT and CDR2 is SNEGSKA (reference sequence). This CDR3 is built from 15 residues. The germline V and J ends were trimmed by 7 bases and 3 bases, with 22 bases remaining between them. The CDR3 region is CSVGGGDPMIYEQYF. The CDR3 nucleotides read TGCAGTGTAGGAGGGGGCGACCCTATGATCTACGAGCAGTACTTC.

V and J are TRBV5-6 and TRBJ1-1; D is uncertain. From germline, CDR1 is SGHDT and CDR2 YYEEEE. The V end was cut by 3 bases, the J end by 6 bases, with 6 bases between. This CDR3 region has 11 residues. The CDR3: CASSSTAEAFF. DNA for the CDR3: TGTGCCAGCAGCTCGACCGCTGAAGCTTTCTTT.

The rearrangement joins TRBV9 to TRBJ2-3; D is ambiguous. The length of the CDR3 is 16 residues. Germline V gene sequence: CDR1 SGDLS, CDR2 YYNGEE. Trimming cost V 0 bases and J 0 bases, with 11 bases left between them. The CDR3 protein is CASSVVQPGSTDTQYF. The CDR3 region has the DNA TGTGCCAGCAGCGTAGTACAGCCCGGGAGCACAGATACGCAGTATTTT.

This clonotype occurred many times. The rearrangement joins TRBV20-1 to TRBJ2-3; 9 nucleotides match TRBD2. This CDR3 comprises 14 residues. J was trimmed by 3 bases and V by 2 bases; bases with no gene match: 3. Germline loops: CDR1 DFQATT, CDR2 SNEGSKA (reference sequence). CDR3 loop: CSARSGGTTDTQYF. The CDR3 DNA reads as TGCAGTGCTAGAAGCGGGGGGACTACAGATACGCAGTATTTT.

This clonotype was counted between two and nine times. V and J are TRBV6-4 and TRBJ2-3; TRBD2 might be the D (7 bases). Germline V gene lookup returns CDR1 MRHNA and CDR2 SNTAGT. CDR3 length: 15 residues. Between the trimmed V and J ends, which lost 6 bases and 1 base, there was a span of 14 bases. This chain's CDR3 is CASSLGGARTDTQYF. The CDR3, as DNA: TGTGCCAGCAGCCTGGGGGGGGCCCGCACAGATACGCAGTATTTT.

At least ten counts were recorded for this clonotype. The rearrangement joins TRBV7-9 to TRBJ1-4; D perhaps matches TRBD1 (5 bases). The length of the CDR3 is 15 residues. Per germline, CDR1 SEHNR and CDR2 FQNEAQ (reference sequence). V was shortened by 3 bases and J by 0 bases, with 8 bases between the two germline ends. CDR3 DNA: TGTGCCAGCAGCTTGGACACTTCAACTAATGAAAAACTGTTTTTT. Protein product: CASSLDTSTNEKLFF.

This clonotype was counted only a few times. The rearrangement joins TRBV20-1 to TRBJ2-3, with TRBD2 matching over 11 bases. V lost 6 bases, J lost 4 bases, and 12 bases stayed unmatched. In germline, CDR1 is DFQATT, CDR2 SNEGSKA (reference sequence). The CDR3 runs 16 residues. The CDR3 DNA reads as TGCAGTGCCGTGACCATAGCGGGGGGGCCTGCAGATACGCAGTATTTT. This gives the protein CSAVTIAGGPADTQYF.

At least ten counts were recorded for this clonotype. This rearrangement joins TRBV5-1 to TRBJ2-1; possibly TRBD1 or TRBD2 for D (5 bases each). The CDR3 has 15 amino acids. Trimming took 5 bases from V and 5 from J, leaving 17 bases between them. CDR1 SGHRS and CDR2 YFSETQ come from the germline V gene. The DNA of the CDR3 is TGCGCCAGCAGGTCAACCGGGACGAGCGACAATGAGCAGTTCTTC. The encoded protein is CASRSTGTSDNEQFF.

The rearrangement links TRBV20-1 to TRBJ1-1, with 10 bases aligning to TRBD1. The CDR3 contains 16 residues. CDR1 DFQATT and CDR2 SNEGSKA come from the germline V gene (reference sequence). The J segment lost 5 bases and the V segment lost 4 bases, leaving 13 bases of the junction unmatched. In DNA, the CDR3 is TGCAGTGCTACAACCATGGGACAGGGGACTACGACTGAAGCTTTCTTT. Its translation: CSATTMGQGTTTEAFF.

This clonotype was counted at least ten times. The V and J genes are TRBV6-6 and TRBJ2-7; 7 bases agree with TRBD1. This CDR3 has 13 residues. Germline V lookup: CDR1 MNHNY, CDR2 SVGAGI (reference sequence). J was trimmed by 1 base and V by 5 bases; bases with no gene match: 2. The CDR3 protein is CASSLGQSYEQYF. CDR3 DNA sequence: TGTGCCAGCAGTCTGGGACAGTCCTACGAGCAGTACTTC.

The table lists this clonotype with many counts. This chain links TRBV5-8 with TRBJ2-7, with D tentatively TRBD1 (6 bases). V was clipped by 6 bases and J by 3 bases, with 19 bases between them. Germline V gene sequence: CDR1 SGHTS, CDR2 YDEGEE. The CDR3 sequence is 15 residues long. This chain's CDR3 is CASTRTDEGFYEQYF. DNA of the CDR3: TGTGCCAGCACAAGGACAGATGAAGGGTTCTACGAGCAGTACTTC.

This chain uses TRBV27 with TRBJ2-5; the D is unclear. The CDR3 is 15 residues long. V lost 2 bases and J lost 2, with 12 bases in between. CDR1 MNHEY and CDR2 SMNVEV come from the germline V gene (reference sequence). DNA of the CDR3: TGTGCCAGCAGTTTAACGCCATGGTTTCAAGAGACCCAGTACTTC. Translated: CASSLTPWFQETQYF.

The chain is built from TRBV11-2 and TRBJ1-1, with D unresolved. V gave up 2 bases and J gave up 0 bases, with 16 bases separating them. Germline-derived CDR1 and CDR2 are SGHAT and FQNNGV. The CDR3 has 17 residues. CDR3 DNA: TGTGCCAGCAGCTTAAGGGCATTTCAGGCCCTGAACACTGAAGCTTTCTTT. Translation: CASSLRAFQALNTEAFF.

This clonotype has only a few counts. This chain joins TRBV4-3 and TRBJ2-1; D is uncertain. Trimming pared 1 base from V and 0 bases from J, leaving 4 bases between. Germline V gene sequence: CDR1 LGHNA, CDR2 YSLEER. The CDR3 is 14 amino acids. Here the CDR3 DNA reads TGCGCCAGCAGCCAAGGGGTCTCCTACAATGAGCAGTTCTTC. Amino acid sequence: CASSQGVSYNEQFF.

This clonotype has more than one count but fewer than ten. This chain uses TRBV10-3 with TRBJ2-2, with D maybe TRBD1 (5 bases). The CDR3 has 16 residues. V was shortened by 9 bases and J by 1 base, with 18 bases between the two germline ends. The V gene's germline CDR1 is ENHRY and CDR2 SYGVKD. CDR3 nucleotides: TGTGCCATACTACCAGGCTGGGGCCAGAACACCGGGGAGCTGTTTTTT. This encodes CAILPGWGQNTGELFF.

The chain couples TRBV18 to TRBJ2-5; the match to TRBD1 covers 9 bases. The V gene's germline CDR1 is KGHSH and CDR2 LQKENI. This CDR3 contains 14 residues. The junction had 3 bases not matched to a gene; V was cut back by 3 bases and J by 4 bases. The CDR3: CASSPGQGIETQYF. In DNA form, the CDR3 reads TGTGCCAGCTCACCGGGACAGGGAATAGAGACCCAGTACTTC.

The chain employs TRBV10-3 and TRBJ1-1; D gene unclear. CDR1 and CDR2 (germline): ENHRY, SYGVKD. Between the trimmed V and J ends, which lost 0 bases and 1 base, there was a span of 9 bases. The CDR3 sequence is 15 residues long. The CDR3 sequence: CAISESFRQNTEAFF. In nucleotides, the CDR3 is TGTGCCATCAGTGAGTCGTTTAGACAGAACACTGAAGCTTTCTTT.

The chain employs TRBV4-1 and TRBJ2-7, with 11 bases identical to TRBD1. CDR3 length: 15 residues. Per the germline V gene, CDR1 is MGHRA and CDR2 is YSYEKL. J was trimmed by 6 bases and V by 2 bases; bases with no gene match: 6. The CDR3 nucleotides read TGCGCCAGCAGCCAACCTGGACAGGGGGCAGGCGAGCAGTACTTC. Protein product: CASSQPGQGAGEQYF.

This clonotype was detected many times. This sequence joins TRBV7-2 and TRBJ1-4; 9 bases match TRBD1. The CDR3 has 15 amino acids. Germline V gives CDR1 SGHTA, CDR2 FQGNSA. V shed 1 base, J shed 6 bases, and the junction held 3 bases outside the gene matches. The CDR3: CASSLGRDRDEKLFF. CDR3 sequence (DNA): TGTGCCAGCAGCTTAGGCCGGGACAGGGATGAAAAACTGTTTTTT.

The rearrangement uses TRBV2 and TRBJ2-7; 8 nucleotides match TRBD1. The CDR3 spans 14 residues. Germline V lookup: CDR1 SNHLY, CDR2 FYNNEI. Losses at the gene ends were 6 bases for V and 2 bases for J; bases not matched to a gene: 6. The DNA for the CDR3 is TGTGCCAGCAGACGTCTGACAGGGGCCTACGAGCAGTACTTC. It yields the protein CASRRLTGAYEQYF. The full variable domain, in which reference TRBV2 and TRBJ2-7 provide the parts outside the CDR3, is EPEVTQTPSHQVTQMGQEVILRCVPISNHLYFYWYRQILGQKVEFLVSFYNNEISEKSEIFDDQFSVERPDGSNFTLKIRSTKLEDSAMYFCASRRLTGAYEQYFGPGTRLTVT.

The chain is built from TRBV4-3 and TRBJ2-1, with D possibly TRBD1 on 5 matching bases. The CDR3 consists of 16 residues. The V and J ends lost 0 bases and 3 bases respectively, with 12 bases between them. The germline V gene has CDR1 LGHNA and CDR2 YSLEER. For the CDR3, the DNA is TGCGCCAGCAGCCAAGAAAGGACATCCGTCTACAATGAGCAGTTCTTC. Its protein is CASSQERTSVYNEQFF.

This clonotype was observed a handful of times. The chain links TRBV11-2 to TRBJ1-6; 10 bases are a match to TRBD1. Trimming removed 2 bases from V and 4 bases from J; junction bases left unmatched: 2. The V gene's germline CDR1 is SGHAT and CDR2 FQNNGV. This CDR3 is 16 amino acids long. In nucleotides, the CDR3 is TGTGCCAGCAGCTTAAGGACAGGGGGATATAATTCACCCCTCCACTTT. Its protein product is CASSLRTGGYNSPLHF.

In this sample, this clonotype turned up many times. The rearrangement links TRBV27 to TRBJ1-2, with 7 bases matching TRBD1. This CDR3 spans 14 amino acids. V was pared by 6 bases and J by 2 bases, with 6 bases of the junction left unmatched. The V gene's germline CDR1 is MNHEY and CDR2 SMNVEV (reference sequence). The CDR3 DNA sequence: TGTGCCAGCAGACAGTGGGACAGCAACTATGGCTACACCTTC. Protein: CASRQWDSNYGYTF.

This clonotype turned up a few times. V is TRBV7-2 and J is TRBJ1-2; 9 bases are a match to TRBD1. Germline CDR1 is SGHTA and CDR2 is FQGNSA. After removal of 5 bases from V and 5 bases from J, the junction contained 6 bases not matched to a gene. The CDR3 loop spans 14 amino acids. The CDR3 sequence: CASSHQGQGYGYTF. The CDR3 region has the DNA TGTGCCAGCAGCCACCAGGGACAGGGATATGGCTACACCTTC.